The T cell receptor beta chain under discussion was sequenced for a study of beta chain features in type 1 diabetes. General study points: Reduced insertions and increased deletions marked VDJ junctions in type 1 diabetes patients. All four CD4+ subsets of Type 1 diabetes patients contained TCRB CDR3s that were moderately but significantly shorter.

CDR1 and CDR2 (germline): SNHLY, FYNNEI. This CDR3 comprises 13 residues. The V and J ends lost 6 bases and 0 bases, in that order; junction bases with no gene match: 2. A note on this clone: Its cognate antigen is unknown.

Expressed TCRB transcripts were sequenced, since all the RNA that had been isolated was reverse transcribed. Profiled with immunoSEQ multiplex PCR; TCRdb holds only in-frame clones, not every one. The sample shows 150,000 to 170,000 clones, 10% of them seen only once. Sequenced input: central memory CD4+ T cells from blood. The chain carries TRBV2 and TRBJ2-7; 7 nucleotides line up with TRBD2. The sequence was collected from a man in his thirties or forties with type 1 diabetes. In DNA, the CDR3 is TGTGCCAGCAGGGGGGGGAACTCCTACGAGCAGTACTTC. The encoded protein is CASRGGNSYEQYF. Full variable domain (rest looked up from reference TRBV2 and TRBJ2-7): EPEVTQTPSHQVTQMGQEVILRCVPISNHLYFYWYRQILGQKVEFLVSFYNNEISEKSEIFDDQFSVERPDGSNFTLKIRSTKLEDSAMYFCASRGGNSYEQYFGPGTRLTVT.